The rows below give T cell receptor beta chains drawn from one sample of a study of human T cells and chemical hapten exposure. MiXCR was run by TCRdb on the RACE reads, yielding one entry per CDR3 protein. The sample carries 120,000 or so distinct CDR3 sequences, approximately 13% recorded once. The input for sequencing was whole blood, taken in connection with sensitization to the hapten diphenylcyclopropenone (DPC). These receptors all stem from a woman younger than 30 with alopecia areata. Some clones in this sample may be carry-over from other donors' samples. Each CDR3 is given with its conserved first and last residue. D genes are given only for firm matches. Part of the rows lack a size; the others show once, few, many or a class for expanded clones.

v_call,clone_size,d_call,cdr3_length,j_call,cdr3_aa,cdr3_nt
TRBV5-6,few,TRBD2,16,TRBJ2-5,CASSLDNSGNQETQYF,TGTGCCAGCAGCTTAGATAATAGCGGGAATCAAGAGACCCAGTACTTC
TRBV5-1,.,.,12,TRBJ2-5,CASSPDHETQYF,TGCGCCAGCAGCCCGGACCACGAGACCCAGTACTTC
TRBV6-5,few,TRBD1,16,TRBJ1-2,CASSYLTGALNYGYTF,TGTGCCAGCAGTTACCTAACAGGGGCGCTTAACTATGGCTACACCTTC
TRBV2,few,.,15,TRBJ2-4,CASSSGVLAKNIQYF,TGTGCCAGCAGTTCCGGGGTACTAGCCAAAAACATTCAGTACTTC
TRBV21-1,many,.,15,TRBJ2-1,CASSLLPGGPDEQFF,TGTGCCAGCAGCCTACTTCCAGGGGGGCCTGATGAGCAGTTCTTC
TRBV7-2,many,.,15,TRBJ2-2,CASSFSKGGTGELFF,TGTGCCAGCAGCTTTTCAAAGGGTGGAACCGGGGAGCTGTTTTTT
TRBV6-1,.,TRBD1,14,TRBJ2-1,CASSHRGIYNEQFF,TGTGCCAGCAGTCACAGGGGTATCTACAATGAGCAGTTCTTC
TRBV6-2/TRBV6-3,many,.,15,TRBJ1-2,CASSYSGPPNYGYTF,TGTGCCAGCAGTTACTCCGGACCCCCGAACTATGGCTACACCTTC
TRBV20-1,.,.,14,TRBJ2-7,CSASSYGGPYEQYF,TGCAGTGCTAGCTCTTACGGGGGGCCCTACGAGCAGTACTTC
TRBV7-9,few,.,15,TRBJ1-2,CASSPRTTVHYGYTF,TGTGCCAGCAGCCCACGCACGACAGTCCATTATGGCTACACCTTC
TRBV6-2/TRBV6-3,many,TRBD2,15,TRBJ2-1,CASSYSIAGSNEQFF,TGTGCCAGCAGTTACTCGATAGCGGGGTCCAATGAGCAGTTCTTC
TRBV20-1,many,.,14,TRBJ2-7,CSAGGPGEAYEQYF,TGCAGTGCTGGGGGCCCAGGGGAGGCCTACGAGCAGTACTTC
TRBV11-3,.,.,14,TRBJ1-2,CASSPEDIDYGYTF,TGTGCCAGCAGCCCAGAAGACATTGACTATGGCTACACCTTC
TRBV4-2,.,TRBD1,15,TRBJ1-2,CASSQDGQDGYGYTF,TGTGCCAGCAGCCAAGACGGACAGGATGGTTATGGCTACACCTTC
TRBV27,few,.,15,TRBJ2-7,CASSLSPGVTYEQYF,TGTGCCAGCAGTTTATCTCCAGGGGTGACCTACGAGCAGTACTTC
TRBV7-9,.,.,15,TRBJ1-6,CASSLGETYSSPLHF,TGTGCCAGCAGCTTAGGGGAGACATACAGTTCACCCCTCCACTTT
TRBV27,many,.,14,TRBJ1-1,CASSRGARNTEAFF,TGTGCCAGCAGTAGGGGGGCTCGGAACACTGAAGCTTTCTTT
TRBV5-1,many,.,14,TRBJ2-5,CASSPLSHQETQYF,TGCGCCAGCAGCCCCCTATCCCACCAAGAGACCCAGTACTTC
TRBV6-2/TRBV6-3,few,.,17,TRBJ2-6,CASSYTGQVAGANVLTF,TGTGCCAGCAGTTACACTGGGCAGGTGGCCGGGGCCAACGTCCTGACTTTC
TRBV5-1,few,TRBD2,14,TRBJ2-7,CASGLAVNSYEQYF,TGCGCCAGCGGACTAGCGGTTAACTCCTACGAGCAGTACTTC
TRBV28,many,.,17,TRBJ2-3,CASSLIWGGVGTDTQYF,TGTGCCAGCAGTTTAATTTGGGGGGGCGTGGGCACAGATACGCAGTATTTT
TRBV3-2,few,.,15,TRBJ2-1,CASSPTETYYNEQFF,TGTGCCAGCAGTCCAACAGAGACATACTACAATGAGCAGTTCTTC
TRBV7-2,few,.,12,TRBJ2-4,CASSSPIGGQYF,TGTGCCAGCAGCTCCCCGATTGGGGGTCAGTACTTC
TRBV9,.,.,14,TRBJ2-7,CASSVLAQGPEQYF,TGTGCCAGCAGCGTACTCGCACAGGGTCCCGAGCAGTACTTC
TRBV4-1,many,TRBD1,16,TRBJ1-1,CASSRSGQGTNTEAFF,TGCGCCAGCAGCCGGTCGGGACAGGGTACGAACACTGAAGCTTTCTTT
TRBV28,.,.,13,TRBJ2-2,CASSGQGSGELFF,TGTGCCAGCAGTGGGCAGGGGTCCGGGGAGCTGTTTTTT
TRBV5-5,many,TRBD1,17,TRBJ2-2,CASSLVSGTGNHGELFF,TGTGCCAGCAGCTTGGTATCCGGGACAGGGAATCACGGGGAGCTGTTTTTT
TRBV20-1,few,.,15,TRBJ1-4,CSARDPWRSNEKLFF,TGCAGTGCTAGAGATCCATGGAGGTCTAATGAAAAACTGTTTTTT
TRBV11-3,.,TRBD2,16,TRBJ2-1,CASSPRLAGGPNEQFF,TGTGCCAGCAGCCCTAGACTAGCGGGGGGCCCTAATGAGCAGTTCTTC
TRBV23-1,few,.,14,TRBJ1-5,CASRDRDSNQPQHF,TGCGCCAGCAGGGACCGGGACAGCAATCAGCCCCAGCATTTT
TRBV29-1,.,.,15,TRBJ1-3,CSVEHDRGSGNTIYF,TGCAGCGTTGAGCACGACCGGGGGTCTGGAAACACCATATATTTT
TRBV6-5,many,.,18,TRBJ2-2,CASRTVVPGHANTGELFF,TGTGCCAGCAGGACTGTTGTACCGGGACACGCGAACACCGGGGAGCTGTTTTTT
TRBV2,many,.,13,TRBJ2-6,CASLISGANVLTF,TGTGCCAGCCTTATCTCTGGGGCCAACGTCCTGACTTTC
TRBV19,.,TRBD1,14,TRBJ1-5,CASARDRGGQPQHF,TGTGCCAGCGCCCGGGACAGGGGAGGTCAGCCCCAGCATTTT
TRBV7-2,few,.,12,TRBJ1-1,CASSYLGTEAFF,TGTGCCAGCAGCTACTTGGGCACTGAAGCTTTCTTT
TRBV10-3,.,.,13,TRBJ2-1,CAIKSGDKGEQFF,TGTGCCATCAAAAGCGGGGACAAGGGTGAGCAGTTCTTC
TRBV7-6,many,.,11,TRBJ2-5,CASSPLETQYF,TGTGCCAGCAGCCCTTTAGAGACCCAGTACTTC
TRBV20-1,few,.,15,TRBJ2-7,CSARDRRSYSYEQYF,TGCAGTGCTAGAGATAGAAGATCTTACTCCTACGAGCAGTACTTC
TRBV7-2,.,TRBD1,15,TRBJ2-1,CASSLDGTVGNEQFF,TGTGCCAGCAGCTTAGACGGGACAGTGGGCAATGAGCAGTTCTTC
TRBV12-3/TRBV12-4,many,TRBD1,16,TRBJ1-6,CASGRGAGGLSSPLHF,TGTGCCAGCGGTAGAGGGGCAGGGGGATTGAGTTCACCCCTCCACTTT
TRBV5-1,few,.,16,TRBJ1-4,CASSLDPRRANEKLFF,TGCGCCAGCAGCTTGGATCCCCGGCGGGCTAATGAAAAACTGTTTTTT
TRBV28,once,TRBD1,15,TRBJ1-1,CASRWDRSLDTEAFF,TGTGCCAGCAGGTGGGACAGGTCCCTAGACACTGAAGCTTTCTTT
TRBV12-3/TRBV12-4,few,.,13,TRBJ2-7,CASSARSAYEQYF,TGTGCCAGCAGTGCCCGGAGCGCCTACGAGCAGTACTTC
TRBV18,many,.,17,TRBJ2-2,CASSPGQGRPNTGELFF,TGTGCCAGCTCACCGGGGCAGGGTCGCCCGAACACCGGGGAGCTGTTTTTT
TRBV20-1,few,.,16,TRBJ2-3,CSARDLRTSSTDTQYF,TGCAGTGCTAGAGATCTCCGGACTTCTAGCACAGATACGCAGTATTTT
TRBV18,.,.,17,TRBJ2-7,CASSRIPVPPVDHEQYF,TGTGCCAGCTCACGAATTCCGGTGCCGCCCGTGGACCACGAGCAGTACTTC
TRBV2,few,.,11,TRBJ2-2,CASSHPGELFF,TGTGCCAGCAGTCACCCCGGGGAGCTGTTTTTT
TRBV20-1,few,TRBD1,13,TRBJ2-7,CSARGQGAKEQYF,TGCAGTGCTAGAGGTCAGGGGGCGAAAGAGCAGTACTTC
TRBV24-1,few,TRBD1,20,TRBJ2-3,CATSDSIKLRQGEGTDTQYF,TGTGCCACCAGTGATTCCATAAAATTACGACAGGGTGAGGGCACAGATACGCAGTATTTT
TRBV10-3,.,.,13,TRBJ2-3,CATSGEGTDTQYF,TGTGCCACCTCCGGGGAGGGCACAGATACGCAGTATTTT